This is a list of T cell receptor beta chains from one sample in a study of T cell clonotyping in hematopoietic cell transplantation. Sequencing used immunoSEQ multiplex PCR; TCRdb keeps in-frame clones, though not all of them. The data show 25,000 to 30,000 clones, around 93% seen once. The specimen comprised peripheral blood mononuclear cells, sampled before stem cell transplant. The source of these receptors is a man aged 50 or older with acute myeloid leukemia. Some clones in this sample may be carry-over from other donors' samples. CDR3s include the opening cysteine and the closing phenylalanine or tryptophan. Each record gives: D gene, J gene, V gene, clone size, CDR3 protein, CDR3 DNA. The D gene is left open where the match is weak. Some rows have no size entry. The others give once, few or many, or a class for an expanded clone.

D: NA
J: TRBJ2-7
V: TRBV7-9
size: NA
CDR3: CASGSGDEQYF
DNA: TGTGCCAGCGGGTCCGGGGACGAGCAGTACTTC

D: TRBD2
J: TRBJ2-5
V: TRBV7-7
size: NA
CDR3: CASSSSGGGETQYF
DNA: TGTGCCAGCAGCTCTAGCGGGGGGGGAGAGACCCAGTACTTC

D: NA
J: TRBJ1-4
V: TRBV15
size: NA
CDR3: CATSRGGETNEKLFF
DNA: TGTGCCACCAGCAGAGGAGGGGAAACTAATGAAAAACTGTTTTTT

D: NA
J: TRBJ1-2
V: TRBV27
size: NA
CDR3: CASSFYTGRMMIGYTF
DNA: TGTGCCAGCAGTTTTTATACTGGACGTATGATGATTGGCTACACCTTC

D: NA
J: TRBJ1-5
V: TRBV30
size: NA
CDR3: CAWSVLGSNQPQHF
DNA: TGTGCCTGGAGTGTACTAGGTAGCAATCAGCCCCAGCATTTT

D: TRBD1
J: TRBJ2-2
V: TRBV4-1
size: NA
CDR3: CASSQVRFRDRGHGELFF
DNA: TGCGCCAGCAGCCAAGTACGTTTCCGGGACAGGGGACACGGGGAGCTGTTTTTT

D: NA
J: TRBJ1-1
V: TRBV7-3
size: NA
CDR3: CASSSAGPPNTEAFF
DNA: TGTGCCAGCAGCTCCGCAGGGCCTCCTAACACTGAAGCTTTCTTT

D: NA
J: TRBJ1-3
V: TRBV6-5
size: NA
CDR3: CASSYVGPGNTIYF
DNA: TGTGCCAGCAGTTACGTGGGGCCCGGAAACACCATATATTTT

D: TRBD2
J: TRBJ2-7
V: TRBV5-4
size: NA
CDR3: CASSSTPSGLAGEQYF
DNA: TGTGCCAGCAGCTCGACCCCCTCGGGACTAGCGGGGGAGCAGTACTTC

D: NA
J: TRBJ1-4
V: TRBV6-6
size: once
CDR3: CASNLGISTNEKLFF
DNA: TGTGCCAGCAATTTAGGGATTTCAACTAATGAAAAACTGTTTTTT